This T cell receptor (beta chain) was captured in a study of cytomegalovirus exposure and HLA in healthy donors. Points from the study as a whole: The authors listed some 160 TCR beta chains as cytomegalovirus-associated. A subsequent analysis found that TCR clusters from the first cohort also tended to co-occur in the roughly 120 validation repertoires, with about 94% of cluster scores above 0.

Concerning this clone: Its antigen remains unknown.

The assay was immunoSEQ multiplex PCR, and TCRdb's table has in-frame clones only and misses some. The sample has around 150,000 clones, about 89% seen once. The roughly 120-subject validation cohort, separate from the approximately 670-subject first cohort, included the donors. Trimming pared 7 bases from V and 10 bases from J, leaving 20 bases between. The CDR3 is 14 amino acids. CDR1 is MNHEY, CDR2 SVGAGI, per germline. This clonotype was obtained from a woman younger than 30 in good health and CMV-seropositive. This chain joins TRBV6-5 and TRBJ2-1, with D possibly being TRBD2 (6 bases). The sequencing sample was made of PBMCs. In DNA form, the CDR3 reads TGTGCCAGCACGCGCCAGGGACTCAAAGGGGAGCAGTTCTTC. Translation: CASTRQGLKGEQFF.